This TCR beta chain was identified in a study of T cells after yellow fever vaccination. This clonotype has at least ten counts. This CDR3 contains 15 residues. CDR1 DFQATT and CDR2 SNEGSKA come from the germline V gene (reference sequence). The trim removed 6 bases at V and 4 bases at J, leaving 9 bases unmatched. General study findings and limits: Any FACS-sorted repertoire could hold abundant clonotypes that contaminate it from the bulk population.

TCRdb re-derived calls from the 5' RACE reads in MiXCR, one entry per CDR3 protein. The sample yields 14,000 or so distinct CDR3 sequences, 7.3% seen once. This receptor was taken from a man between 18 and 29 years old who received the YFV17D yellow fever vaccine. The chain is built from TRBV20-1 and TRBJ2-2; 9 nucleotides align to TRBD1. The specimen comprised PBMCs, either bulk or a sorted T-cell subset (CD4+, CD8+, memory, or dextramer-sorted; not recorded which), sampled on the day of the yellow fever booster vaccination. CDR3 DNA sequence: TGCAGTGCATCGGGACAGGGACAGAGCACCGGGGAGCTGTTTTTT. This gives the protein CSASGQGQSTGELFF.